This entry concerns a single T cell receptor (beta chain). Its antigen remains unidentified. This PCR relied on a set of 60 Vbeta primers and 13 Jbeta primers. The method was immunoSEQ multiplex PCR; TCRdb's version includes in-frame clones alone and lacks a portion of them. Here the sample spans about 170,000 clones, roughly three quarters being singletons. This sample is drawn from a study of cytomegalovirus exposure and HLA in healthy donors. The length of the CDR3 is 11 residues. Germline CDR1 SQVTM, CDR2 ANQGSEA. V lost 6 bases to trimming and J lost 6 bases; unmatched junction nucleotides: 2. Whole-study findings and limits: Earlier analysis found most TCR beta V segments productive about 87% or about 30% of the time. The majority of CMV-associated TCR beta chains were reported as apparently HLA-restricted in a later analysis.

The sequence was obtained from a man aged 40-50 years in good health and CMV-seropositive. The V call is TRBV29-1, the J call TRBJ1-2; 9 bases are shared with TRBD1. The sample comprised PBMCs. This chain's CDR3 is CSVRTGDGYTF. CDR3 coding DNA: TGCAGCGTGCGGACAGGGGATGGCTACACCTTC.